Each of the 20 T cell receptor beta chains below was sequenced from the same sample in a study of CD8 T cells in ankylosing spondylitis. TCRdb ran MiXCR on the 5' RACE reads and lists one entry per CDR3 protein. The sample has about 240,000 distinct CDR3 sequences; around 7.8% are singletons. Sequences were obtained from blood, either unsorted or a sorted T cell fraction (not recorded which). These receptors were taken from a male donor with ankylosing spondylitis or in good health (not recorded which).

This clonotype came up many times. This chain uses TRBV29-1 with TRBJ2-3; 7 bases are a match to TRBD2. This CDR3 is 13 amino acids long. Losses at the gene ends were 5 bases for V and 8 bases for J; bases not matched to a gene: 10. In germline, CDR1 is SQVTM, CDR2 ANQGSEA. The CDR3 bases are TGCAGCGTTCCGGGGGGTGTACGAGGTACGCAGTATTTT. Protein product: CSVPGGVRGTQYF.

The genes are TRBV7-2 and TRBJ2-3; 7 positions agree with TRBD1. Germline V gene sequence: CDR1 SGHTA, CDR2 FQGNSA. CDR3 size: 15 residues. The ends lost 4 bases at V and 3 bases at J; junction bases unmatched: 7. The CDR3 coding sequence is TGTGCCAGCAGCTCTGAGGGACAGAGGACAGATACGCAGTATTTT. Translated, it gives CASSSEGQRTDTQYF. Full variable domain (outside the CDR3, taken from reference TRBV7-2 and TRBJ2-3): GAGVSQSPSNKVTEKGKDVELRCDPISGHTALYWYRQSLGQGLEFLIYFQGNSAPDKSGLPSDRFSAERTGGSVSTLTIQRTQQEDSAVYLCASSSEGQRTDTQYFGPGTRLTVL.

This clonotype has ten or more counts. V and J are TRBV7-9 and TRBJ2-3; D unresolved. The CDR3 is 15 amino acids. With 2 bases removed from V and 6 bases from J, the gap between germline ends came to 15 bases. Germline lookup yields CDR1 SEHNR and CDR2 FQNEAQ (reference sequence). CDR3 amino acids: CASSLLVSLSDTQYF. CDR3 in DNA: TGTGCCAGCAGCTTACTAGTCTCCCTTTCGGATACGCAGTATTTT.

This clonotype was counted at least ten times. V is TRBV5-1 and J is TRBJ1-1; D is ambiguous. The germline gives CDR1 SGHRS, CDR2 YFSETQ. Trimming took 4 bases from V and 6 from J, leaving 13 bases between them. The CDR3 extends over 13 amino acids. The CDR3 here is CASSIPGGPEAFF. The CDR3 DNA is TGCGCCAGCAGCATCCCGGGTGGACCTGAAGCTTTCTTT.

The rearrangement links TRBV29-1 to TRBJ2-7, with 7 bases identical to TRBD2. V trimming: 4 bases; J trimming: 6 bases; junction bases outside the gene matches: 3. The CDR3 covers 11 residues. The germline CDR1 and CDR2 sequences are SQVTM and ANQGSEA. Written as DNA, the CDR3 is TGCAGCGTTGGGGGGGGGTCCGAGCAGTACTTC. Its translation is CSVGGGSEQYF.

In its sample, this clonotype was seen many times. The genes are TRBV5-6 and TRBJ1-2, with no clear D. Trimming cost V 5 bases and J 0 bases, with 5 bases left between them. The length of the CDR3 is 12 residues. The V gene's germline CDR1 is SGHDT and CDR2 YYEEEE. The CDR3 reads CASSGANYGYTF. Written as DNA, the CDR3 is TGTGCCAGCAGTGGGGCTAACTATGGCTACACCTTC. Drawing the rest from reference TRBV5-6 and TRBJ1-2, the complete variable domain is DAGVTQSPTHLIKTRGQQVTLRCSPKSGHDTVSWYQQALGQGPQFIFQYYEEEERQRGNFPDRFSGHQFPNYSSELNVNALLLGDSALYLCASSGANYGYTFGSGTRLTVV.

This clonotype was recorded a few times. This chain links TRBV29-1 with TRBJ2-3; possibly TRBD1 for D (6 bases). CDR3 size: 14 residues. Germline assignment: CDR1 SQVTM and CDR2 ANQGSEA. V was clipped by 2 bases and J by 4 bases, with 13 bases between them. CDR3 sequence: CSVEHRVVADTQYF. DNA of the CDR3: TGCAGCGTTGAACACAGGGTGGTTGCAGATACGCAGTATTTT.

Ten or more counts support this clonotype. This chain links TRBV5-6 with TRBJ2-7, with TRBD2 as a possible D gene (6 bases). V lost 0 bases and J lost 4, with 11 bases in between. The CDR3 has 14 residues. From germline, CDR1 is SGHDT and CDR2 YYEEEE. The CDR3 loop is CASSLGLEGYEQYF. The CDR3 nucleotides read TGTGCCAGCAGCTTGGGACTAGAAGGGTACGAGCAGTACTTC.

This chain uses TRBV7-2 with TRBJ2-2; the match to TRBD2 covers 12 bases. The CDR3 covers 17 residues. V dropped 4 bases and J dropped 4; count of bases not matched to a gene: 7. Germline lookup yields CDR1 SGHTA and CDR2 FQGNSA. The CDR3 reads CASSWPTSGGSTGELFF. The CDR3 DNA follows: TGTGCCAGCAGCTGGCCTACTAGCGGGGGGAGCACCGGGGAGCTGTTTTTT.

This clonotype showed up many times. This chain joins TRBV7-9 and TRBJ2-2; tentative D call: TRBD1 (5 bases). The V gene lost 5 bases and the J gene lost 5 bases, with 9 bases spanning the gap. The CDR3 contains 13 residues. Germline V gene lookup returns CDR1 SEHNR and CDR2 FQNEAQ (reference sequence). The CDR3, as DNA: TGTGCCAGCAGCCCGCAGGGAACCGGGGAGCTGTTTTTT. Its translation: CASSPQGTGELFF.

This clonotype has more than one count but fewer than ten. V usage is TRBV5-5 and J usage is TRBJ2-1; D unresolved. V gave up 7 bases and J gave up 4 bases, with 9 bases separating them. The CDR3 is made up of 12 amino acids. From germline, CDR1 is SGHKS and CDR2 YYEKEE (reference sequence). The CDR3 region is CASDEAYNEQFF. The CDR3 DNA sequence: TGTGCCAGCGACGAAGCTTACAATGAGCAGTTCTTC.

This clonotype appeared many times. The chain employs TRBV12-3 or TRBV12-4 and TRBJ1-6, with D possibly TRBD1 on 6 matching bases. The CDR3 contains 11 residues. Trimming took off 3 bases at V and 15 bases at J, with 9 bases between the two ends. The CDR3 reads CASSLGQLLHF. In DNA, the CDR3 is TGTGCCAGCAGTTTGGGACAACTCCTCCACTTT.

There are many counts of this clonotype. The chain uses TRBV20-1 and TRBJ2-1; tentative D call: TRBD1 (5 bases). The V gene lost 6 bases and the J gene lost 4 bases, with 34 bases spanning the gap. Germline assignment: CDR1 DFQATT and CDR2 SNEGSKA (reference sequence). This CDR3 comprises 20 residues. CDR3 coding DNA: TGCAGTGCGGTGTTGTATGGGGCTAGGGTCCCCCCCGGGCAGTACAATGAGCAGTTCTTC. It is translated as CSAVLYGARVPPGQYNEQFF.

This clonotype was observed many times. V gene TRBV20-1 combines with J gene TRBJ2-3; 9 positions match TRBD2. CDR3 length: 14 amino acids. Germline V gives CDR1 DFQATT, CDR2 SNEGSKA (reference sequence). With V trimmed by 6 bases and J by 3 bases, 7 bases remained unmatched. The CDR3 region has the DNA TGCAGTGCCTTTAGCGGGGGATCGACAGATACGCAGTATTTT. It is translated as CSAFSGGSTDTQYF.

At least ten counts were recorded for this clonotype. The J gene is TRBJ2-7, the V gene TRBV29-1; 11 bases fit TRBD1. This CDR3 has 14 residues. In germline, CDR1 is SQVTM, CDR2 ANQGSEA. V was clipped by 2 bases and J by 3 bases; unmatched bases: 3. This CDR3 is CSVEFGTGGYEQYF. CDR3 sequence (DNA): TGCAGCGTTGAATTTGGGACAGGGGGCTACGAGCAGTACTTC.

To note about this clonotype: This clone may be a read error of a much larger clone one base away. The chain combines TRBV9 with TRBJ2-5; D is unresolved. Trimming pared 7 bases from V and 5 bases from J, leaving 21 bases between. CDR3 length equals 15 residues. Germline lookup yields CDR1 SGDLS and CDR2 YYNGEE. CDR3 region: CASCAQTGHGETQYF. The CDR3 nucleotides read TGTGCCAGCTGCGCCCAGACCGGTCATGGGGAGACCCAGTACTTC.

This clonotype was seen at least ten times. The chain's CDR3 is CASKRTPTEETQYF. CDR3 bases: TGCGCCAGCAAACGGACCCCGACTGAAGAGACCCAGTACTTC. V is TRBV5-1 and J is TRBJ2-5; D is unclear. Germline-derived CDR1 and CDR2 are SGHRS and YFSETQ. CDR3 length equals 14 residues. With 6 bases removed from V and 3 bases from J, the gap between germline ends came to 15 bases.

This clonotype was picked up many times. The rearrangement uses TRBV20-1 and TRBJ1-2; D is ambiguous. Between the trimmed V and J ends, which lost 0 bases and 2 bases, there was a span of 7 bases. The V gene's germline CDR1 is DFQATT and CDR2 SNEGSKA (reference sequence). CDR3 length: 13 residues. CDR3 coding DNA: TGCAGTGCTAGAGAAAGCCGCAACTATGGCTACACCTTC. Encoded protein: CSARESRNYGYTF.

This clonotype was seen ten or more times. This chain links TRBV24-1 with TRBJ1-2; no clear D. Per germline, CDR1 KGHDR and CDR2 SFDVKD. The CDR3 sequence is 14 residues long. Trimming removed 5 bases at V and 0 bases at J, with 9 bases between. Written as DNA, the CDR3 is TGTGCCACCAGTGGGGCCTCAGCTAACTATGGCTACACCTTC. Its translation is CATSGASANYGYTF.

This clonotype was counted a few times. J is TRBJ2-3 and V is TRBV10-3, with 13 bases matching TRBD2. Germline V gene data show CDR1 as ENHRY and CDR2 as SYGVKD. V lost 10 bases and J lost 10; bases outside the gene matches: 8. The CDR3 runs 13 residues. CDR3 nucleotide sequence: TGTGCCAGCGGACTAGCGGGAGCTCAGGCGCAGTATTTT. Its translation is CASGLAGAQAQYF.